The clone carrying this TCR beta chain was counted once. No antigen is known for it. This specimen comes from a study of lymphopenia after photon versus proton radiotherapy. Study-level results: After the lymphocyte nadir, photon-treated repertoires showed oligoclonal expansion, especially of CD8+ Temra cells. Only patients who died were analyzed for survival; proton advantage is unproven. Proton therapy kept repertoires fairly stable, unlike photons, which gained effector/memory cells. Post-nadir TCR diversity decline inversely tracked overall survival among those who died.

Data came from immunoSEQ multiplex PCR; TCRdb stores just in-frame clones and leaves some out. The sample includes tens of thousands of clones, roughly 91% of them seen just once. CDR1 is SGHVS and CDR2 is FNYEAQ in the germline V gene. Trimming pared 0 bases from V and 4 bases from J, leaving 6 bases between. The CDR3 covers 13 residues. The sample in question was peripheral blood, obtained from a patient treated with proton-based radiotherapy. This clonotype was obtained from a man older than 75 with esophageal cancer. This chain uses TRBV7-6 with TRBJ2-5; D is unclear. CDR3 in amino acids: CASSLARLETQYF. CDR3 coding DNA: TGTGCCAGCAGCTTAGCAAGGCTAGAGACCCAGTACTTC. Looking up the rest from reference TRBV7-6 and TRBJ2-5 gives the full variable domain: GAGVSQSPRYKVTKRGQDVALRCDPISGHVSLYWYRQALGQGPEFLTYFNYEAQQDKSGLPNDRFSAERPEGSISTLTIQRTEQRDSAMYRCASSLARLETQYFGPGTRLLVL.